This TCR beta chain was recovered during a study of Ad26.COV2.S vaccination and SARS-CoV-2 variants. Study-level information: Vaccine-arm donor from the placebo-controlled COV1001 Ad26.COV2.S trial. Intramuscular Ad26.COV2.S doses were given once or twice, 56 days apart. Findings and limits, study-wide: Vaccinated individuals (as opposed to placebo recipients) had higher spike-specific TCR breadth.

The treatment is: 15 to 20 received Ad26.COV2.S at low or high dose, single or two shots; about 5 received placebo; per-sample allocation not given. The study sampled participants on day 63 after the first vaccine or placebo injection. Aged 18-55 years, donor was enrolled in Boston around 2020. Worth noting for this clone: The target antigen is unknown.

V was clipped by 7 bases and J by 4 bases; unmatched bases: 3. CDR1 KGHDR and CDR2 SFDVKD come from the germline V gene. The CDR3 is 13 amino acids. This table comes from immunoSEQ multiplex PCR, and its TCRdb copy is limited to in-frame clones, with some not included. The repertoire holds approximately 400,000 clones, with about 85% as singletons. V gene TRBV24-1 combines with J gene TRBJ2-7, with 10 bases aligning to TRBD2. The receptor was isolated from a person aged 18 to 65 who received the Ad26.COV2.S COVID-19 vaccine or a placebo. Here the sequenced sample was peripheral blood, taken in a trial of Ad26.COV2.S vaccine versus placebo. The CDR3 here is CATRASGSYEQYF. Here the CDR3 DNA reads TGTGCCACCAGAGCTAGCGGGAGTTACGAGCAGTACTTC.